Reported below is one TCR beta chain. The data originate from a study of blood T cell repertoires in COVID-19. As handled by the study authors: Counts of nucleated cells, estimated from reference gene primer amplification, were obtained. Only in-frame clones appear in the TCRdb table, and some are missing; sequencing was by immunoSEQ multiplex PCR. From that table come the V and J calls and clone size; the DNA was used to work out D and trimming. This table has about 290,000 clones, around four fifths appearing once. Germline lookup yields CDR1 ENHRY and CDR2 SYGVKD. The CDR3 extends over 15 amino acids. Trimming removed 2 bases from V and 9 bases from J, with 17 bases in between.

This chain joins TRBV10-3 and TRBJ2-1; tentative D call: TRBD2 (6 bases). The sequencing sample was made of peripheral blood. This receptor was identified in a woman between 45 and 65 years old with active or convalescent COVID-19. CDR3 sequence reads: CAISEQVGGTSEQFF. The DNA of the CDR3 is TGTGCCATCAGTGAGCAGGTGGGAGGTACCTCTGAGCAGTTCTTC.